Listed here are 15 T cell receptor beta chains from one sample, sequenced in a study of shared clonotypes between healthy human individuals. Sequencing was performed with immunoSEQ multiplex PCR; in TCRdb, only in-frame clones are kept and a portion is missing. Of about 710,000 clones in the sample, 55% to 75% are singletons; the top ten hold under 2%. Sample: memory CD4+ T cells sorted from blood. Noted subset: CD45RA-negative fraction. These receptors were collected from a woman in her twenties or thirties in good health.

The CDR3 sequence: CASSPGQGQETQYF. CDR3 nucleotide sequence: TGTGCCAGCAGCCCGGGACAGGGGCAAGAGACCCAGTACTTC. The V and J genes are TRBV25-1 and TRBJ2-5; 10 bases align to TRBD1. The V segment lost 6 bases and the J segment 2 bases; nucleotides outside the gene matches: 3. The germline V gene encodes CDR1 MGHDK and CDR2 SYGVNS. The CDR3 has 14 amino acids.

This clone has just one count. The V and J genes are TRBV21-1 and TRBJ2-3; the table's D call TRBD1 went unverified against the DNA. TRBV21-1 is designated a pseudogene. CDR3 size: 14 residues. The CDR3: CASTLRAHTDTQYF. As DNA, the CDR3 is TGTGCCAGCACCCTCAGGGCACACACAGATACGCAGTATTTT.

The chain couples TRBV30 to TRBJ1-5; tentatively, D is TRBD1 (5 bases). The CDR3 is 13 amino acids. Germline V CDR1 and CDR2: GTSNPN, SVGIG (reference sequence). Between the trimmed V and J ends, which lost 5 bases and 1 base, there was a span of 9 bases. The DNA for the CDR3 is TGTGCCTGGGGGGCCCTCAGCAATCAGCCCCAGCATTTT. Protein: CAWGALSNQPQHF.

The chain uses TRBV10-1 and TRBJ2-1, with D possibly being TRBD1 (6 bases). CDR3 length: 13 amino acids. CDR1 is WNHNN, CDR2 SYGVQD, per germline (reference sequence). The V end lost 3 bases, the J end lost 8 bases, and 11 bases lay between the germline ends. Here the CDR3 reads CASSEQGAYEQFF. CDR3 in DNA: TGCGCCAGCAGTGAACAGGGAGCGTATGAGCAGTTCTTC.

The chain recombines TRBV5-8 with TRBJ2-1; TRBD2 agrees at 8 bases. The CDR3 is made up of 15 amino acids. Unmatched junction bases numbered 8, after V lost 3 bases and J lost 6 bases. Germline lookup yields CDR1 SGHTS and CDR2 YDEGEE. The CDR3 is CASSSGTRASNEQFF. The CDR3 DNA sequence: TGTGCCAGCAGCTCAGGGACTAGGGCCTCCAATGAGCAGTTCTTC.

This clone was picked up a small number of times. The chain is built from TRBV27 and TRBJ1-5; the D gene is possibly TRBD1 (6 bases). This CDR3 spans 15 amino acids. Between the trimmed V and J ends, which lost 6 bases and 3 bases, there was a span of 15 bases. Germline V gene data show CDR1 as MNHEY and CDR2 as SMNVEV (reference sequence). Here the CDR3 reads CASSLGGAFNQPQHF. DNA for the CDR3: TGTGCCAGCAGCCTGGGGGGGGCGTTCAATCAGCCCCAGCATTTT.

This chain connects TRBV6-6 to TRBJ1-1; D may be TRBD1 (5 bases). There are 14 residues in the CDR3. Between the trimmed V and J ends, which lost 2 bases and 11 bases, there was a span of 18 bases. Germline CDR1 and CDR2: MNHNY and SVGAGI (reference sequence). CDR3 sequence: CASSYDGGNALAFF. In nucleotides, the CDR3 is TGTGCCAGCAGTTACGATGGGGGAAATGCGTTGGCTTTCTTT.

This clone showed up just a few times. The V and J genes are TRBV28 and TRBJ1-3; TRBD1 might be the D (6 bases). Trimming stripped 3 bases from V and 0 bases from J, with 18 bases between. Germline V gene sequence: CDR1 MDHEN, CDR2 SYDVKM. There are 18 residues in the CDR3. CDR3 coding DNA: TGTGCCAGCAGTTTCCCCCGGGGCAGGGGTGGCTCTGGAAACACCATATATTTT. Translation: CASSFPRGRGGSGNTIYF. The full variable domain, completed using reference TRBV28 and TRBJ1-3, is DVKVTQSSRYLVKRTGEKVFLECVQDMDHENMFWYRQDPGLGLRLIYFSYDVKMKEKGDIPEGYSVSREKKERFSLILESASTNQTSMYLCASSFPRGRGGSGNTIYFGEGSWLTVV.

This chain connects TRBV19 to TRBJ2-1, with TRBD2 matching 9 bases. Germline CDR1 and CDR2: LNHDA and SQIVND (reference sequence). The V gene end was trimmed by 5 bases and the J gene end by 7 bases; junction bases not matched to a gene: 15. This CDR3 comprises 17 residues. CDR3 nucleotide sequence: TGTGCCAGTAGTCCCCCAGGAGTAGCGGGAGAGTGGAATGAGCAGTTCTTC. This codes for CASSPPGVAGEWNEQFF.

The chain links TRBV18 to TRBJ1-2; tentative D call: TRBD1 (5 bases). The CDR3 contains 16 residues. Germline CDR1 KGHSH, CDR2 LQKENI. V shed 0 bases and J shed 4 bases, with 15 bases lying between them. CDR3 in DNA: TGTGCCAGCTCACCACCGAGGGACCTCCCCTCCTATGGCTACACCTTC. It specifies CASSPPRDLPSYGYTF.

The gene calls are TRBV30 and TRBJ2-1; D gene uncertain. The CDR3 has 10 amino acids. Per the germline V gene, CDR1 is GTSNPN and CDR2 is SVGIG (reference sequence). The V gene lost 3 bases and the J gene lost 6 bases, with 3 bases spanning the gap. Here the CDR3 reads CAWRVNEQFF. In DNA, the CDR3 is TGTGCCTGGAGGGTCAATGAGCAGTTCTTC.

The V call is TRBV7-2, the J call TRBJ2-5; 13 bases agree with TRBD2. Germline CDR1 reads SGHTA; CDR2 reads FQGNSA. This CDR3 is 15 amino acids long. V shed 3 bases and J 2 bases; nucleotides not matched to a gene: 0. This CDR3 is CASSLGLAGQETQYF. The CDR3 DNA is TGTGCCAGCAGCTTGGGACTAGCGGGACAAGAGACCCAGTACTTC.

CDR3 residues: CASRKGLAGLAETQYF. In DNA form, the CDR3 reads TGTGCCAGCAGAAAGGGACTAGCGGGTCTGGCTGAGACCCAGTACTTC. This chain connects TRBV5-4 to TRBJ2-5, with 12 bases identical to TRBD2. Germline CDR1 is SGHNT and CDR2 is YYREEE (reference sequence). V lost 5 bases to trimming and J lost 5 bases; unmatched junction nucleotides: 10. The CDR3 covers 16 residues.

This clone was counted between two and nine times. This sequence joins TRBV28 and TRBJ1-2; D gene unclear. Germline lookup yields CDR1 MDHEN and CDR2 SYDVKM. This CDR3 spans 13 amino acids. Trimming left V 2 bases short and J 8 bases short, with 12 bases between. CDR3 bases: TGTGCCAGCAGTTTACACACCCTGGGAGGCTACACCTTC. This translates into CASSLHTLGGYTF.

CDR3 sequence (DNA): TGTGCCAGCAGTTTACAGACAGGGGCTTACGAGCAGTACTTC. Its protein product is CASSLQTGAYEQYF. This chain links TRBV27 with TRBJ2-5; 8 nucleotides align to TRBD1. The J call may be in error: the DNA end matches TRBJ2-7 better. This CDR3 has 14 amino acids. Per germline, CDR1 MNHEY and CDR2 SMNVEV (reference sequence).